Listed below are T cell receptor beta chains from one sample, sequenced in a study of blood T cell repertoires in COVID-19. TCRdb keeps only in-frame clones here, not all; method: immunoSEQ multiplex PCR. The sample lists about 480,000 clones, roughly 90% seen once, with approximately 1.8% in the top ten. Sequenced material: PBMCs or T cells enriched from blood (not recorded which). Receptor source: a woman aged 40 to 50 who had recovered from COVID-19. CDR3s include the opening cysteine and the closing phenylalanine or tryptophan. The D gene is left open where the match is weak. A row's size may be missing; if present it is once, few, many or a size class.

TRBJ1-2	NA	TRBV11-2	once	CASSLGGRVDGYTF	TGTGCCAGCAGCTTAGGAGGCAGGGTTGATGGCTACACCTTC
TRBJ1-2	NA	TRBV2	NA	CASSDTESTGFGYTF	TGTGCCAGCAGTGACACCGAATCTACAGGGTTCGGCTACACCTTC
TRBJ1-1	TRBD1	TRBV28	once	CASSPRTGNTEAFF	TGTGCCAGCAGCCCCAGGACAGGGAACACTGAAGCTTTCTTT
TRBJ2-1	TRBD2	TRBV29-1	NA	CRGEGYNNEQFF	TGCAGGGGGGAGGGCTACAACAATGAGCAGTTCTTC
TRBJ1-1	NA	TRBV3-1/TRBV3-2	NA	CASSQKGVGQKLEAFF	TGTGCCAGCAGCCAAAAGGGGGTGGGGCAGAAACTTGAAGCTTTCTTT
TRBJ2-5	TRBD2	TRBV7-2	once	CASSAGLAGGPSGETQYF	TGTGCCAGCAGCGCGGGACTAGCGGGAGGGCCGTCGGGGGAGACCCAGTACTTC
TRBJ1-2	NA	TRBV24-1	NA	CATSDSGLINGYTF	TGTGCCACCAGTGATTCGGGACTGATCAATGGCTACACCTTC
TRBJ2-5	TRBD1	TRBV5-6	NA	CASSSATGNQETQYF	TGTGCCAGCAGCTCGGCGACAGGGAACCAAGAGACCCAGTACTTC
TRBJ1-6	TRBD1	TRBV7-9	NA	CASSSSPGQPHYNSPLHF	TGTGCCAGCAGCTCTAGTCCGGGACAGCCCCATTATAATTCACCCCTCCACTTT
TRBJ1-1	NA	TRBV7-2	NA	CASGWGDRRKAFF	TGTGCCAGCGGGTGGGGGGATCGGCGGAAAGCTTTCTTT
TRBJ2-1	TRBD2	TRBV4-3	NA	CASSPNGGGGSFYEQFF	TGCGCCAGCAGCCCCAACGGGGGTGGCGGGAGTTTCTATGAGCAGTTCTTC
TRBJ2-5	NA	TRBV3-1/TRBV3-2	NA	CASSQDGGAWRETQYF	TGTGCCAGCAGCCAAGATGGGGGGGCGTGGAGGGAGACCCAGTACTTC
TRBJ1-4	NA	TRBV4-3	NA	CASSRIGGAANEKLFF	TGCGCCAGCAGCCGGATAGGAGGAGCAGCTAATGAAAAACTGTTTTTT
TRBJ2-5	TRBD1	TRBV6-6	NA	CASRSGQGYQETQYF	TGTGCCAGCAGATCGGGACAGGGGTACCAAGAGACCCAGTACTTC
TRBJ1-3	NA	TRBV7-9	NA	CASSLRTADSGNTIYF	TGTGCCAGCAGCTTGAGGACAGCTGACTCTGGAAACACCATATATTTT
TRBJ2-7	NA	TRBV4-1	NA	CASSQDPPGVEQYF	TGCGCCAGCAGCCAAGATCCCCCAGGGGTAGAGCAGTACTTC
TRBJ2-7	NA	TRBV3-1/TRBV3-2	NA	CASSQDGAGEGEQYF	TGTGCCAGCAGCCAAGACGGGGCAGGGGAAGGCGAGCAGTACTTC
TRBJ2-3	TRBD2	TRBV19	NA	CASSPRGGTRGHTQYF	TGTGCCAGTAGCCCAAGAGGTGGGACTAGGGGACATACGCAGTATTTT
TRBJ1-5	NA	TRBV3-1/TRBV3-2	NA	CASSPEHNQPQHF	TGTGCCAGCAGTCCCGAGCACAATCAGCCCCAGCATTTT
TRBJ2-7	NA	TRBV4-3	NA	CASSQDLGYYEQYF	TGCGCCAGCAGCCAAGACTTGGGCTACTACGAGCAGTACTTC
TRBJ2-3	NA	TRBV2	NA	CASLGSGYTSTDTQYF	TGTGCCAGTCTAGGTTCGGGGTATACTAGCACAGATACGCAGTATTTT
TRBJ2-3	NA	TRBV7-2	NA	CASTRQFSTDTQYF	TGTGCCAGCACGAGACAGTTTAGCACAGATACGCAGTATTTT
TRBJ1-4	TRBD1	TRBV16	NA	CASSQGQWMEFEKLFF	TGTGCCAGCAGCCAGGGACAGTGGATGGAGTTCGAAAAACTGTTTTTT
TRBJ1-6	NA	TRBV7-9	NA	CASSFQGSNSPLHF	TGTGCCAGCAGCTTTCAGGGTAGCAATTCACCCCTCCACTTT
TRBJ2-2	TRBD2	TRBV7-2	NA	CASSILAGAAGELFF	TGTGCCAGCAGCATACTAGCGGGAGCGGCCGGGGAGCTGTTTTTT
TRBJ2-3	NA	TRBV4-2	NA	CASSQDQAGSTDTQYF	TGTGCCAGCAGCCAAGATCAGGCGGGGAGCACAGATACGCAGTATTTT
TRBJ2-5	TRBD2	TRBV29-1	NA	CSALAGGETQYF	TGCAGCGCCCTAGCGGGAGGTGAGACCCAGTACTTC
TRBJ2-3	TRBD1	TRBV7-9	NA	CASSRWTGSTDTQYF	TGTGCCAGCAGCCGGTGGACAGGTTCCACAGATACGCAGTATTTT
TRBJ2-5	TRBD1	TRBV5-1	NA	CASSLGTGSQETQYF	TGCGCCAGCAGCTTGGGGACAGGGAGCCAAGAGACCCAGTACTTC
TRBJ2-7	TRBD1	TRBV7-9	NA	CASSLRGQGASGIFYEQYF	TGTGCCAGCAGCCTGAGGGGACAGGGGGCTTCTGGTATCTTCTACGAGCAGTACTTC
TRBJ1-5	NA	TRBV19	NA	CASSAHNGPQHF	TGTGCCAGTAGTGCCCACAATGGGCCCCAGCATTTT
TRBJ1-3	NA	TRBV9	NA	CASSPSGQTFFGNTIYF	TGTGCCAGCAGCCCTTCCGGACAGACATTTTTCGGAAACACCATATATTTT
TRBJ2-1	TRBD2	TRBV10-3	NA	CAISEPDLAGRDNEQFF	TGTGCCATCAGTGAGCCGGACCTAGCGGGGCGCGACAATGAGCAGTTCTTC
TRBJ1-2	NA	TRBV19	NA	CASSIAGQLNYGYTF	TGTGCCAGTAGTATAGCGGGACAACTTAACTATGGCTACACCTTC
TRBJ2-7	NA	TRBV27	NA	CASSRRADYEQYF	TGTGCCAGCAGCAGGAGGGCCGACTACGAGCAGTACTTC
TRBJ2-1	TRBD2	TRBV11-2	NA	CASSLAGYNEQFF	TGTGCCAGCAGTCTAGCGGGATACAATGAGCAGTTCTTC
TRBJ2-2	NA	TRBV5-8	NA	CASSLAGIRRELFF	TGTGCCAGCAGCTTGGCGGGGATTAGGCGGGAGCTGTTTTTT
TRBJ2-7	TRBD2	TRBV3-1/TRBV3-2	NA	CASSQVLSGRFSYEQYF	TGTGCCAGCAGCCAAGTTCTTAGCGGGAGGTTTTCCTACGAGCAGTACTTC
TRBJ1-4	NA	TRBV30	NA	CAWSVRGAGEKLFF	TGTGCCTGGAGTGTACGGGGGGCGGGTGAAAAACTGTTTTTT
TRBJ1-5	TRBD1	TRBV4-3	NA	CASSLDRVMPQHF	TGCGCCAGCAGCTTGGACAGGGTTATGCCCCAGCATTTT
TRBJ2-7	TRBD1	TRBV27	NA	CASSQGTAEQYF	TGTGCCAGCAGTCAAGGGACAGCCGAGCAGTACTTC
TRBJ1-1	NA	TRBV18	NA	CASSPPRGQNLNTEAFF	TGTGCCAGCTCACCCCCACGCGGACAGAACCTGAACACTGAAGCTTTCTTT
TRBJ2-1	NA	TRBV19	NA	CASSDPGRANEQFF	TGTGCCAGTTCCGACCCGGGAAGGGCCAATGAGCAGTTCTTC
TRBJ1-6	TRBD1	TRBV5-1	NA	CASSLATGSNSPLHF	TGCGCCAGCAGCTTGGCGACAGGGAGCAATTCACCCCTCCACTTT
TRBJ2-7	NA	TRBV5-6	NA	CASSFLSGATSYEQYF	TGTGCCAGCAGCTTCCTTAGCGGCGCCACCTCCTACGAGCAGTACTTC
TRBJ1-2	NA	TRBV7-2	NA	CASSLAEIYGQSYGYTF	TGTGCCAGCAGCTTAGCAGAAATTTACGGACAGAGCTATGGCTACACCTTC
TRBJ1-1	NA	TRBV6-5	NA	CASSQYFGVNTEAFF	TGTGCCAGCAGTCAATATTTCGGGGTGAACACTGAAGCTTTCTTT
TRBJ1-1	NA	TRBV7-6	NA	CASSLDWNLGTEAFF	TGTGCCAGCAGCTTAGATTGGAATCTAGGCACTGAAGCTTTCTTT
TRBJ1-5	NA	TRBV4-2	NA	CASSHERGGNQPQHF	TGTGCCAGCAGCCACGAGCGTGGGGGGAATCAGCCCCAGCATTTT